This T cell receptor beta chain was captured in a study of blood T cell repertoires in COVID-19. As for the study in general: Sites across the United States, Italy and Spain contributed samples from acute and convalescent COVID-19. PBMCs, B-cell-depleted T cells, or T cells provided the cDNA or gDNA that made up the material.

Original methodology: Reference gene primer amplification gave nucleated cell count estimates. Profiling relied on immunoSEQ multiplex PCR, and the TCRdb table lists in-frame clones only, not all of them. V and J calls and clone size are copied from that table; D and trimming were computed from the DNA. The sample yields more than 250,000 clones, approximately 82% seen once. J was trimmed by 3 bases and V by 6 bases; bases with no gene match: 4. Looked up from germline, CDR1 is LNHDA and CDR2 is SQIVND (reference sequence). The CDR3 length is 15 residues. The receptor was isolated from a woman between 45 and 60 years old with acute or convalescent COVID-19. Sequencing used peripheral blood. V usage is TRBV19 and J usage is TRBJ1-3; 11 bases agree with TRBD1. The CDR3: CASRDRGRIGNTIYF. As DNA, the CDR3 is TGTGCCAGTAGGGACAGGGGGCGAATTGGAAACACCATATATTTT.